This T cell receptor beta chain was profiled in a study of CXCR3-negative and CXCR3-positive naive CD8 T cells. Whole-study context: Per-library TRB read counts averaged about 1.5 +/- 0.3 million, adding up to 120 million to 150 million in total.

As to this clonotype: Its antigen is not identified.

The CDR3 has 14 amino acids. The germline V gene encodes CDR1 DFQATT and CDR2 SNEGSKA (reference sequence). Overall study findings and caveats: Memory cells diverged, while naive CXCR3-positive and CXCR3-negative cells had similar TRBV-TRBJ usage. Post-cryopreservation CXCR3 expression was partly diminished, and the bulk of assays employed fresh PBMCs. Relative to memory CD8+ cells, whose diversity was much lower, both naive subsets had comparably high diversity.

Researchers prepared the TRB cDNA libraries using 5' RACE with UMI labels. TCRdb reprocessed the 5' RACE reads; each CDR3 protein has one entry and no DNA is given. Its clone listing holds some 40,000 distinct CDR3 sequences. Sequenced material: memory CD8+ T cells from blood. The chain combines TRBV20-1 with TRBJ2-5; no DNA is available, so the TRBD2 call from TCRdb remains unchecked. The TCR comes from a human donor in good health. Some clones in this sample may be carry-over from other donors' samples. The CDR3 loop is CSARAARGKETQYF.